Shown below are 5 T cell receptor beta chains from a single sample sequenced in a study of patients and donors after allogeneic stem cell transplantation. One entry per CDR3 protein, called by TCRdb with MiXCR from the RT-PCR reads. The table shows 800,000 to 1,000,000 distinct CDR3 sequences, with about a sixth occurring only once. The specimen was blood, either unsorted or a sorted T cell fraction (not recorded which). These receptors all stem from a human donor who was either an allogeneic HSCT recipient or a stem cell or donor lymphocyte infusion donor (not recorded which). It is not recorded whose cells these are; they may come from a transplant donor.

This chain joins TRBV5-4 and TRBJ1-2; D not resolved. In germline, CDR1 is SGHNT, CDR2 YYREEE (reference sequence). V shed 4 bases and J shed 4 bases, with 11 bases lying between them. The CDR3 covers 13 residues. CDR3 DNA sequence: TGTGCCAGCAGCCTGCCTCAGCCCTATGGCTACACCTTC. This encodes CASSLPQPYGYTF.

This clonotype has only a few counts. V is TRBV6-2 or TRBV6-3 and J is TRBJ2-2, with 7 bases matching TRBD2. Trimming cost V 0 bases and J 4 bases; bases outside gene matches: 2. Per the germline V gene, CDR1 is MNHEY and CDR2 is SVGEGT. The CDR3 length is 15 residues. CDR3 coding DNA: TGTGCCAGCAGTTACTCACCGGGAGGCACCGGGGAGCTGTTTTTT. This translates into CASSYSPGGTGELFF.

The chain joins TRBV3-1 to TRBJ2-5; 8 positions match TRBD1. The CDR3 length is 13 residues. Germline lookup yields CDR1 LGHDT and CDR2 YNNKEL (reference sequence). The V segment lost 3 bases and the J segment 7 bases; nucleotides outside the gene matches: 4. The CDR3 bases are TGTGCCAGCAGCCATAACACAGGGGGGACCCAGTACTTC. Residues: CASSHNTGGTQYF.

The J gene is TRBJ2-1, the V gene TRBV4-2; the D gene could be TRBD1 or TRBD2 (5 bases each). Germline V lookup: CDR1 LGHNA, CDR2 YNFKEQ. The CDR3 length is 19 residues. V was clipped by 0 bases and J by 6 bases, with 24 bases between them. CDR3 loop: CASSQELFVEEGRSNEQFF. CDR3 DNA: TGTGCCAGCAGCCAAGAATTATTCGTAGAAGAGGGACGGAGCAATGAGCAGTTCTTC.

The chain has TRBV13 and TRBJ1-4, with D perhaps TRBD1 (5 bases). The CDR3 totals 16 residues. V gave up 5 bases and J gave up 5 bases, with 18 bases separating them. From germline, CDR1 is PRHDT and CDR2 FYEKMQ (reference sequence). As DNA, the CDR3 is TGTGCCAGCAGCACCATTGGGGCTTCGGGGAATGAAAAACTGTTTTTT. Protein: CASSTIGASGNEKLFF. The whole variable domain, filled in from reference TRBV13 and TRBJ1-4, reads AAGVIQSPRHLIKEKRETATLKCYPIPRHDTVYWYQQGPGQDPQFLISFYEKMQSDKGSIPDRFSAQQFSDYHSELNMSSLELGDSALYFCASSTIGASGNEKLFFGSGTQLSVL.